This T cell receptor (beta chain) was observed in a study of blood T cell repertoires in COVID-19. Looking at the study overall: Researchers got acute and convalescent COVID-19 samples from the United States, Italy and Spain. Sample material is recorded as cDNA or gDNA derived from T cells, B-cell-depleted T cells, or PBMCs.

Germline assignment: CDR1 LGHDT and CDR2 YNNKEL (reference sequence). V lost 4 bases and J 8 bases, leaving 15 bases between the germline ends. The CDR3 totals 14 residues. Original handling: The assay estimated nucleated cells by amplifying reference gene primers. Repertoires were generated with immunoSEQ multiplex PCR, while TCRdb's copy carries only in-frame clones and drops some. V and J calls and clone size are copied from that table; D and trimming were computed from the DNA. The table shows 50,000 to 80,000 clones, with over 60% occurring only once. Sample: peripheral blood. V gene TRBV3-1 (or the pseudogene TRBV3-2) combines with J gene TRBJ2-1; weak D call: TRBD1 (6 bases). The TCR sequence derives from a human donor in a cohort sampled during active COVID-19. CDR3 sequence reads: CASSRSFRGHEQFF. DNA for the CDR3: TGTGCCAGCAGCCGGTCGTTCAGGGGTCATGAGCAGTTCTTC.